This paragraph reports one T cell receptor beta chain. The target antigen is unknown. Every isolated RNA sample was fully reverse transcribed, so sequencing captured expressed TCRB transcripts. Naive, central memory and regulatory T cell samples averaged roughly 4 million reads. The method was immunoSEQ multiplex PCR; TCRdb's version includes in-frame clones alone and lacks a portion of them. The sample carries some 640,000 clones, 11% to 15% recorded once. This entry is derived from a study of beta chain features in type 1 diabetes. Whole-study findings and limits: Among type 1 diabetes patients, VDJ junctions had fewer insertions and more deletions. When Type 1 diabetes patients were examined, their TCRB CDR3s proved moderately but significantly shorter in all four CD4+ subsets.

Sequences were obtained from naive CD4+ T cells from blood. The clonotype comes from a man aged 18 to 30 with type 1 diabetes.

The CDR3 loop is CSVAAGMAKNIQYF. The CDR3 region has the DNA TGCAGCGTTGCGGCGGGGATGGCCAAAAACATTCAGTACTTC. The V gene is TRBV29-1, the J gene TRBJ2-4; TRBD2 might be the D (6 bases). Germline V gives CDR1 SQVTM, CDR2 ANQGSEA. Trimming took off 4 bases at V and 1 base at J, with 11 bases between the two ends. This CDR3 contains 14 residues.